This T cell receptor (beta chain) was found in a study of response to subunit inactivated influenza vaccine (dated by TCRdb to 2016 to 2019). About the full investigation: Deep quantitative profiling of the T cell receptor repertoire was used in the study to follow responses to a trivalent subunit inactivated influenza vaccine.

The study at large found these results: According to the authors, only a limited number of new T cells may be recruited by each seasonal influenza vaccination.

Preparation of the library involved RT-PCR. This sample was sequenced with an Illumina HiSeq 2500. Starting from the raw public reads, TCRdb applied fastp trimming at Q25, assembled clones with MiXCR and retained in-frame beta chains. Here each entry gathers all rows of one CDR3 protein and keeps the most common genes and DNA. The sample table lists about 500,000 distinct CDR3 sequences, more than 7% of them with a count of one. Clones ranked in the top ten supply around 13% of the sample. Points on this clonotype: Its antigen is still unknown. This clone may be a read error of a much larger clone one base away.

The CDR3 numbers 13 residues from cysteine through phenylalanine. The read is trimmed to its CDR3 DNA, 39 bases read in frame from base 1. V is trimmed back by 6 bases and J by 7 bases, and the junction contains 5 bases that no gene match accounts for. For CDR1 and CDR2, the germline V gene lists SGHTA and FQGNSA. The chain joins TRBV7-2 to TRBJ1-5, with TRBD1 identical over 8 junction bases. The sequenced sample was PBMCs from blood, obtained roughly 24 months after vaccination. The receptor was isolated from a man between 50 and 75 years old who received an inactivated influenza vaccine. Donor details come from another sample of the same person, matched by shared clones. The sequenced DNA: TGTGCCAGCAGTCAGGGGGCGAGACAGCCCCAGCATTTT. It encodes CASSQGARQPQHF. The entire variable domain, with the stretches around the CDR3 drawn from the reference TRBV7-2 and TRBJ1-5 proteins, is GAGVSQSPSNKVTEKGKDVELRCDPISGHTALYWYRQSLGQGLEFLIYFQGNSAPDKSGLPSDRFSAERTGGSVSTLTIQRTQQEDSAVYLCASSQGARQPQHFGDGTRLSIL.